Listed below are T cell receptor beta chains from one sample, sequenced in a study of CD8 T cells in ankylosing spondylitis. TCRdb fed the 5' RACE reads into MiXCR, producing one record per CDR3 protein. This sample has 250,000 or so distinct CDR3 sequences, with over 15% found just once. Source material: blood, either unsorted or a sorted T cell fraction (not recorded which). The receptor set was obtained from a male donor with ankylosing spondylitis or in good health (not recorded which). The CDR3 runs from the conserved cysteine through the conserved F or W. A D gene is named only where the DNA matches it firmly. Clone size is stated in some rows and not others, as once, few, many or a class when expanded.

v_call	d_call	j_call	cdr3_length	clone_size	cdr3_aa	cdr3_nt
TRBV12-3/TRBV12-4	TRBD1	TRBJ2-1	17	few	CASSTDDRQGLYNEQFF	TGTGCCAGCAGCACCGACGACAGACAGGGCCTCTACAATGAGCAGTTCTTC
TRBV5-1	TRBD2	TRBJ2-3	19	many	CASSLFSASGSASTDTQYF	TGCGCCAGCAGCTTGTTCTCGGCTAGCGGGAGCGCTAGCACAGATACGCAGTATTTT
TRBV29-1	TRBD1	TRBJ2-1	14	.	CSAEPGQGDNEQFF	TGCAGCGCCGAACCGGGACAGGGCGACAATGAGCAGTTCTTC
TRBV11-2	.	TRBJ2-2	17	few	CASSLVLGLTNTGELFF	TGTGCCAGCAGCTTAGTATTGGGACTGACGAACACCGGGGAGCTGTTTTTT
TRBV5-1	.	TRBJ2-1	15	few	CASSLEAGDYNEQFF	TGCGCCAGCAGCTTGGAGGCAGGAGATTACAATGAGCAGTTCTTC
TRBV28	.	TRBJ2-3	16	.	CASALEGGLATDTQYF	TGTGCCAGCGCCCTGGAGGGGGGCCTCGCCACAGATACGCAGTATTTT
TRBV3-1	.	TRBJ2-5	17	.	CASSHGGKDYLRETQYF	TGTGCCAGCAGCCACGGAGGGAAGGACTACCTGCGGGAGACCCAGTACTTC
TRBV9	TRBD2	TRBJ2-1	13	few	CASSGAGDNEQFF	TGTGCCAGCAGCGGAGCGGGGGACAATGAGCAGTTCTTC
TRBV7-8	TRBD2	TRBJ2-5	16	few	CASSGTSGSTAETQYF	TGTGCCAGCAGCGGGACTAGCGGGAGTACCGCGGAGACCCAGTACTTC
TRBV29-1	.	TRBJ2-1	11	few	CSVLDGNEQFF	TGCAGCGTACTTGACGGCAATGAGCAGTTCTTC
TRBV4-1	.	TRBJ2-1	15	.	CASSQDPPSYNEQFF	TGCGCCAGCAGCCAAGACCCACCTTCCTACAATGAGCAGTTCTTC
TRBV6-1	.	TRBJ2-7	15	.	CASSEQQGRSYEQYF	TGTGCCAGCAGTGAACAGCAGGGGCGCTCCTACGAGCAGTACTTC
TRBV3-1	TRBD2	TRBJ2-1	15	few	CASSQEGREYNEQFF	TGTGCCAGCAGCCAAGAAGGGCGGGAGTACAATGAGCAGTTCTTC